This T cell receptor (beta chain) was identified in a study of control samples from healthy donors and cancer patients. Clones were sequenced by immunoSEQ multiplex PCR, and TCRdb holds only the in-frame ones, with some missing. The data hold around 95,000 clones, with roughly nine tenths observed a single time. Input material: blood. The sequence was obtained from a woman aged 50 to 60 in good health.

CDR3 coding DNA: TGTGCCAGCAGTTGGCTAGTAGGGAACTACGAGCAGTACTTC. Translating it yields CASSWLVGNYEQYF. The chain links TRBV6-5 to TRBJ2-7, with unresolved D. Trimming shortened V by 4 bases and J by 3 bases, and 13 bases separated the two germline ends. The germline V gene encodes CDR1 MNHEY and CDR2 SVGAGI. CDR3 length equals 14 residues.